The rows below give T cell receptor beta chains drawn from one sample of a study of blood T cell repertoires in COVID-19. The method was immunoSEQ multiplex PCR; TCRdb's version includes in-frame clones alone and lacks a portion of them. The sample holds under 80,000 clones, around 86% seen once. Sequencing was done on a sample of peripheral blood. The source is a man between 65 and 85 years old with acute or convalescent COVID-19. Each CDR3 is given with its conserved first and last residue.

cdr3_aa: CASSSGNQPQHF
v_call: TRBV6-5
j_call: TRBJ1-5

cdr3_aa: CASSSSLQGDTEAFF
v_call: TRBV7-6
j_call: TRBJ1-1

cdr3_aa: CATSDTRTYEQYF
v_call: TRBV24-1
j_call: TRBJ2-7

cdr3_aa: CASSLAMRADTEAFF
v_call: TRBV7-2
j_call: TRBJ1-1

cdr3_aa: CASGFRLDGTLHF
v_call: TRBV12-3/TRBV12-4
j_call: TRBJ1-6

cdr3_aa: CASSPTSGNTDTQYF
v_call: TRBV5-1
j_call: TRBJ2-3

cdr3_aa: CASSTSRRQYF
v_call: TRBV6-5
j_call: TRBJ2-3

cdr3_aa: CASRLLASSETQYF
v_call: TRBV6-5
j_call: TRBJ2-5

cdr3_aa: CASSLMGQGDNIQYF
v_call: TRBV7-3
j_call: TRBJ2-4

cdr3_aa: CASSLTGEQSYSYNSPLHF
v_call: TRBV7-9
j_call: TRBJ1-6

cdr3_aa: CASSFGTGGEQYF
v_call: TRBV27
j_call: TRBJ2-7

cdr3_aa: CASSYSELASTDTQYF
v_call: TRBV6-6
j_call: TRBJ2-3

cdr3_aa: CSASSGGVSSYEQYF
v_call: TRBV20-1
j_call: TRBJ2-7

cdr3_aa: CASSFASGGAAGELFF
v_call: TRBV7-9
j_call: TRBJ2-2

cdr3_aa: CASSLGLAGNEQFF
v_call: TRBV7-3
j_call: TRBJ2-1

cdr3_aa: CASSRLGQSHEQYF
v_call: TRBV19
j_call: TRBJ2-7

cdr3_aa: CASSYGLAGSYEQYF
v_call: TRBV6-5
j_call: TRBJ2-7

cdr3_aa: CASIERRAGANVLTF
v_call: TRBV2
j_call: TRBJ2-6

cdr3_aa: CASSNRQGVGSQPQHF
v_call: TRBV2
j_call: TRBJ1-5

cdr3_aa: CASSPISSGRYNEQFF
v_call: TRBV19
j_call: TRBJ2-1

cdr3_aa: CASSPSGANTGELFF
v_call: TRBV7-2
j_call: TRBJ2-2

cdr3_aa: CASSTSGTGGYNRETQYF
v_call: TRBV28
j_call: TRBJ2-5

cdr3_aa: CASSPRQGFQETQYF
v_call: TRBV5-8
j_call: TRBJ2-5

cdr3_aa: CATSRTGGNTEAFF
v_call: TRBV15
j_call: TRBJ1-1

cdr3_aa: CASGGRSGGRNEQFF
v_call: TRBV7-9
j_call: TRBJ2-1

cdr3_aa: CASSGSDTQYF
v_call: TRBV5-1
j_call: TRBJ2-3

cdr3_aa: CASSGPQGTGNTIYF
v_call: TRBV25-1
j_call: TRBJ1-3

cdr3_aa: CAGQQGTETQYF
v_call: TRBV7-9
j_call: TRBJ2-5

cdr3_aa: CATSDGSGNTQYF
v_call: TRBV24-1
j_call: TRBJ2-3

cdr3_aa: CASSIAGRVTNEKLFF
v_call: TRBV19
j_call: TRBJ1-4

cdr3_aa: CASSLAQHYGYTF
v_call: TRBV25-1
j_call: TRBJ1-2

cdr3_aa: CASSRDSIANYGYTF
v_call: TRBV5-4
j_call: TRBJ1-2

cdr3_aa: CASSGRTGGVGNQPQHF
v_call: TRBV7-2
j_call: TRBJ1-5

cdr3_aa: CATSVLTSGGAFEQFF
v_call: TRBV24-1
j_call: TRBJ2-1

cdr3_aa: CASRLGTDYSPLHF
v_call: TRBV6-5
j_call: TRBJ1-6

cdr3_aa: CATSQQGNGEAFF
v_call: TRBV24-1
j_call: TRBJ1-1

cdr3_aa: CASSTGQTNTEAFF
v_call: TRBV5-1
j_call: TRBJ1-1

cdr3_aa: CASSYGQGTEAFF
v_call: TRBV6-5
j_call: TRBJ1-1

cdr3_aa: CASSLGDRGTDTQYF
v_call: TRBV27
j_call: TRBJ2-3

cdr3_aa: CASSSLDRGRNSPLHF
v_call: TRBV11-2
j_call: TRBJ1-6

cdr3_aa: CASSLASSGFDTGELFF
v_call: TRBV7-6
j_call: TRBJ2-2

cdr3_aa: CASSPKGGASNTEAFF
v_call: TRBV18
j_call: TRBJ1-1

cdr3_aa: CASSTSFQVYNSPLHF
v_call: TRBV19
j_call: TRBJ1-6